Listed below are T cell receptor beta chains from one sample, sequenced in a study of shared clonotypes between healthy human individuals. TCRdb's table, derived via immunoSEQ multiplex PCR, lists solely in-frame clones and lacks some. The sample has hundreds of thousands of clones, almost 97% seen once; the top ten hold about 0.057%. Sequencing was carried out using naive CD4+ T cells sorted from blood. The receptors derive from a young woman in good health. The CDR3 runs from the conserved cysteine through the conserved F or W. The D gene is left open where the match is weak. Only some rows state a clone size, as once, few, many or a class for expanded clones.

CDR3nt: TGTGCCAGCAGTTACTCGAGGGGGCAAGGACAGCCCCAGCATTTT
CDR3aa: CASSYSRGQGQPQHF
abundance: once
j_gene: TRBJ1-5
d_gene: TRBD1
v_gene: TRBV6-5

CDR3nt: TGTGCCAGCAGTCTTAGCGGGAGGACCACAGATACGCAGTATTTT
CDR3aa: CASSLSGRTTDTQYF
abundance: NA
j_gene: TRBJ2-3
d_gene: TRBD2
v_gene: TRBV28

CDR3nt: TGTGCCAGCAGCACAGCCTACGGGACAGCCTACGAGCAGTACTTC
CDR3aa: CASSTAYGTAYEQYF
abundance: NA
j_gene: TRBJ2-7
d_gene: TRBD1
v_gene: TRBV7-8

CDR3nt: TGTGCCAGCAGTGCCCCCTCGGCAGGGGACACCGAGCAGTACTTC
CDR3aa: CASSAPSAGDTEQYF
abundance: NA
j_gene: TRBJ2-7
d_gene: NA
v_gene: TRBV28

CDR3nt: TGTGCCAGCAGCATTGCCAAGAACTTTGGAAACACCATATATTTT
CDR3aa: CASSIAKNFGNTIYF
abundance: NA
j_gene: TRBJ1-3
d_gene: NA
v_gene: TRBV7-9

CDR3nt: TGTGCCAGTAGTCAACAGACTTTAACCGGGGAGCTGTTTTTT
CDR3aa: CASSQQTLTGELFF
abundance: NA
j_gene: TRBJ2-2
d_gene: NA
v_gene: TRBV19

CDR3nt: TGTGCCAGCTCACCAGGGTACCAAGAGACCCAGTACTTC
CDR3aa: CASSPGYQETQYF
abundance: NA
j_gene: TRBJ2-5
d_gene: NA
v_gene: TRBV18

CDR3nt: TGTGCCAGCAGGGGGACAGTGAACACTGAAGCTTTCTTT
CDR3aa: CASRGTVNTEAFF
abundance: NA
j_gene: TRBJ1-1
d_gene: TRBD1
v_gene: TRBV28

CDR3nt: TGTGCCAGCAGTTTGATTTCCTACGAGCAGTACTTC
CDR3aa: CASSLISYEQYF
abundance: NA
j_gene: TRBJ2-7
d_gene: NA
v_gene: TRBV28

CDR3nt: TGTGCCAGCTCACCAACGACAACCTGGGGAAACACCGGGGAGCTGTTTTTT
CDR3aa: CASSPTTTWGNTGELFF
abundance: NA
j_gene: TRBJ2-2
d_gene: NA
v_gene: TRBV18

CDR3nt: TGTGCCAGCAGCTTAATATCGGGGGGAGACGAGCAGTACTTC
CDR3aa: CASSLISGGDEQYF
abundance: NA
j_gene: TRBJ2-7
d_gene: TRBD2
v_gene: TRBV7-9